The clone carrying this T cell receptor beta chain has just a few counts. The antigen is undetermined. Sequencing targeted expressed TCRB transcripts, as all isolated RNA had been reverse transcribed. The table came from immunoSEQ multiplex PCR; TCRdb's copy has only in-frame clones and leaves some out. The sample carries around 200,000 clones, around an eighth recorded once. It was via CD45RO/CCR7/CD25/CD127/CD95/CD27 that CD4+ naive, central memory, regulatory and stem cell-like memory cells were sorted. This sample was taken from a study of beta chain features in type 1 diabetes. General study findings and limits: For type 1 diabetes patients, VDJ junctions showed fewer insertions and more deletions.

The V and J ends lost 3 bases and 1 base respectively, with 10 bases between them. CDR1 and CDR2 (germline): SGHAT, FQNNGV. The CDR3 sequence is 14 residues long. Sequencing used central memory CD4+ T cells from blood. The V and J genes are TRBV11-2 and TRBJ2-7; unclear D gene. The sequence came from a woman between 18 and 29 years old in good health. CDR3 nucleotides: TGTGCCAGCAGCTTGATGTCCAGGTCCTACGAGCAGTACTTC. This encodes CASSLMSRSYEQYF.